One and the same sample provided the 10 T cell receptor beta chains below, sequenced in a study of shared clonotypes between healthy human individuals. The repertoire was sequenced with immunoSEQ multiplex PCR; TCRdb's copy has only in-frame clones and lacks some. The repertoire has tens of thousands of clones, over 55% of them found once; the top ten carry about 51%. Sequencing was performed on memory CD8+ T cells sorted from blood. Regarding subset: CD45RO+ cells pooled with CCR7-negative TemRA cells. The receptors derive from a man younger than 45 in good health.

V and J are TRBV4-3 and TRBJ1-4; 10 bases are a match to TRBD1. J was trimmed by 10 bases and V by 0 bases; bases with no gene match: 8. Germline V gives CDR1 LGHNA, CDR2 YSLEER. The CDR3 totals 16 residues. The CDR3 coding sequence is TGCGCCAGCAGCCAAGATGCCGGGACAGGGGAAGGAAAACTGTTTTTT. Amino acid sequence: CASSQDAGTGEGKLFF.

The chain couples TRBV7-6 to TRBJ2-1, with a possible D match to TRBD2 (5 bases). CDR1 and CDR2 (germline): SGHVS, FNYEAQ. V was trimmed by 4 bases and J by 4 bases, leaving 17 bases between them. This CDR3 is 16 amino acids long. The chain's CDR3 is CASSSDFHYLYNEQFF. CDR3 DNA sequence: TGTGCCAGCAGCTCGGACTTTCACTATCTTTACAATGAGCAGTTCTTC.

V and J are TRBV19 and TRBJ2-1, with TRBD2 identical over 7 bases. V lost 7 bases, J lost 8 bases, and 11 bases stayed unmatched. CDR3 length: 14 residues. CDR1 and CDR2 from the germline V gene are LNHDA and SQIVND (reference sequence). CDR3 residues: CASKRRELSDEQFF. For the CDR3, the DNA is TGTGCCAGTAAGCGGCGGGAGCTTTCCGATGAGCAGTTCTTC. Looking up the rest from reference TRBV19 and TRBJ2-1 gives the full variable domain: DGGITQSPKYLFRKEGQNVTLSCEQNLNHDAMYWYRQDPGQGLRLIYYSQIVNDFQKGDIAEGYSVSREKKESFPLTVTSAQKNPTAFYLCASKRRELSDEQFFGPGTRLTVL.

The V call is TRBV7-8, the J call TRBJ1-1; no definite D call. Trimming removed 1 base from V and 1 base from J, with 10 bases in between. The CDR3 totals 15 residues. Germline V CDR1 and CDR2: SGHVS, FQNEAQ. In DNA, the CDR3 is TGTGCCAGCAGCTTAGATCCGGGGTGGAACACTGAAGCTTTCTTT. This sequence encodes CASSLDPGWNTEAFF.

The chain has TRBV4-1 and TRBJ1-1; possible D gene TRBD1, 5 bases. CDR3 length: 15 residues. V lost 3 bases, J lost 3 bases, and 14 bases lay in between. The germline CDR1 and CDR2 sequences are MGHRA and YSYEKL. The CDR3 bases are TGCGCCAGCAGCCAGGGACCTGGGGGGTACACTGAAGCTTTCTTT. Translating it yields CASSQGPGGYTEAFF.

This clone was counted ten times or more. V is TRBV7-9 and J is TRBJ1-2; D might be TRBD1 (5 bases). The CDR3 spans 12 residues. The germline CDR1 and CDR2 sequences are SEHNR and FQNEAQ (reference sequence). Between the trimmed V and J ends, which lost 5 bases and 4 bases, there was a span of 8 bases. CDR3 nucleotide sequence: TGTGCCAGCAGCCAGGGTACCTATGGCTACACCTTC. Translation: CASSQGTYGYTF. The variable domain in full, with the rest retrieved from reference TRBV7-9 and TRBJ1-2, is DTGVSQNPRHKITKRGQNVTFRCDPISEHNRLYWYRQTLGQGPEFLTYFQNEAQLEKSRLLSDRFSAERPKGSFSTLEIQRTEQGDSAMYLCASSQGTYGYTFGSGTRLTVV.

This rearrangement joins TRBV7-8 to TRBJ2-7; the D gene is possibly TRBD1 (6 bases). V was clipped by 4 bases and J by 4 bases, with 14 bases between them. Germline V lookup: CDR1 SGHVS, CDR2 FQNEAQ. The CDR3 is 14 residues long. The CDR3 region is CASSWAGAGYEQYF. CDR3 in DNA: TGTGCCAGCAGCTGGGCAGGGGCAGGGTACGAGCAGTACTTC.

At least ten counts were recorded for this clone. The genes are TRBV18 and TRBJ2-2, with D maybe TRBD1 (5 bases). Germline-derived CDR1 and CDR2 are KGHSH and LQKENI. This CDR3 is 14 amino acids long. V lost 8 bases and J 2 bases, leaving 12 bases between the germline ends. CDR3 nucleotide sequence: TGTGCCAGCGCACAGGACCCAAACACCGGGGAGCTGTTTTTT. Protein: CASAQDPNTGELFF.

J is TRBJ1-2 and V is TRBV6-1, with D tentatively TRBD1 (6 bases). V lost 4 bases and J lost 8, with 26 bases in between. The CDR3 is 17 residues long. Germline-derived CDR1 and CDR2 are MNHNS and SASEGT. CDR3 sequence (DNA): TGTGCCAGCAGTGGAGAGGCAGGGGAGGCATATGGGAGGGGCTACACCTTC. This sequence encodes CASSGEAGEAYGRGYTF.

There are a few counts of this clone. The chain combines TRBV4-3 with TRBJ2-7; TRBD1 aligns across 10 bases. V was pared by 3 bases and J by 2 bases, with 4 bases of the junction left unmatched. The CDR3 spans 15 residues. The V gene's germline CDR1 is LGHNA and CDR2 YSLEER. CDR3 amino acids: CASSQGTGDPYEQYF. CDR3 nucleotide sequence: TGCGCCAGCAGCCAGGGGACAGGGGACCCCTACGAGCAGTACTTC.